The clone carrying this T cell receptor (beta chain) was recorded a few times. The data were taken from a study of blood T cell repertoires in COVID-19. At the level of the study: The United States, Italy and Spain supplied acute and convalescent COVID-19 samples. T cells, B-cell-depleted T cells, or PBMCs supplied cDNA or gDNA.

CDR1 is MNHEY, CDR2 SVGAGI, per germline. V lost 5 bases and J 5 bases, leaving 10 bases between the germline ends. This CDR3 has 13 residues. How the authors handled the data: Amplification with reference gene primers provided the estimates of nucleated cell counts. TCRdb keeps only in-frame clones here, not all; method: immunoSEQ multiplex PCR. V and J calls and clone size follow that table, whereas D and trimming were derived from the DNA. Among about 350,000 clones listed, about 90% were seen once. Two consecutive negative NP/OP PCR tests, clearance, or resolved symptoms defined Cohort 3 recovery.

The source is a woman aged 25 to 45 who had recovered from COVID-19. The V and J genes are TRBV6-5 and TRBJ1-5; no definite D call. The sample consisted of PBMCs or T cells enriched from blood (not recorded which). DNA of the CDR3: TGTGCCAGCAGTACCTCGACTTATCAGCCCCAGCATTTT. Translating it yields CASSTSTYQPQHF.